The clone carrying this T cell receptor (beta chain) appeared a single time. V lost 4 bases to trimming and J lost 4 bases, with 8 bases between them. The CDR3 totals 13 residues. From germline, CDR1 is SGHNT and CDR2 YYREEE (reference sequence). The record originates from a study of beta chain features in type 1 diabetes. The whole isolated RNA underwent reverse transcription, so sequencing captured expressed TCRB transcripts. The protocol was immunoSEQ multiplex PCR, while the TCRdb copy is restricted to in-frame clones and leaves out a portion. The table has 680,000 or so clones, roughly a sixth seen once; the top ten hold approximately 0.087%.

The sequence derives from a man aged 18-30 years in good health. The chain is built from TRBV5-4 and TRBJ1-4; D is undetermined. The sample taken for sequencing was naive CD4+ T cells from blood. CDR3 sequence reads: CASSVALNEKLFF. The DNA for the CDR3 is TGTGCCAGCAGCGTCGCGCTTAATGAAAAACTGTTTTTT. Variable domain in full (rest from reference TRBV5-4 and TRBJ1-4): ETGVTQSPTHLIKTRGQQVTLRCSSQSGHNTVSWYQQALGQGPQFIFQYYREEENGRGNFPPRFSGLQFPNYSSELNVNALELDDSALYLCASSVALNEKLFFGSGTQLSVL.